This T cell receptor (beta chain) is drawn from a study of T cell changes during pregnancy in multiple sclerosis. Data came from immunoSEQ multiplex PCR; TCRdb stores just in-frame clones and leaves some out. Here the sample spans under 60,000 clones, roughly nine tenths being singletons. The V gene's germline CDR1 is SGHTA and CDR2 FQGNSA. V dropped 0 bases and J dropped 10 bases, with 12 bases sitting between them. This CDR3 spans 13 amino acids. The chain combines TRBV7-2 with TRBJ1-1, with a possible D match to TRBD1 (5 bases). Sequenced here: CD4+ T cells from peripheral blood mononuclear cells, sampled in the second trimester of pregnancy. This sequence originates from a female donor in good health, enrolled as a control in a pregnancy study. This chain's CDR3 is CASSLAGWGGAFF. The CDR3 DNA reads TGTGCCAGCAGCTTAGCGGGCTGGGGGGGAGCTTTCTTT.